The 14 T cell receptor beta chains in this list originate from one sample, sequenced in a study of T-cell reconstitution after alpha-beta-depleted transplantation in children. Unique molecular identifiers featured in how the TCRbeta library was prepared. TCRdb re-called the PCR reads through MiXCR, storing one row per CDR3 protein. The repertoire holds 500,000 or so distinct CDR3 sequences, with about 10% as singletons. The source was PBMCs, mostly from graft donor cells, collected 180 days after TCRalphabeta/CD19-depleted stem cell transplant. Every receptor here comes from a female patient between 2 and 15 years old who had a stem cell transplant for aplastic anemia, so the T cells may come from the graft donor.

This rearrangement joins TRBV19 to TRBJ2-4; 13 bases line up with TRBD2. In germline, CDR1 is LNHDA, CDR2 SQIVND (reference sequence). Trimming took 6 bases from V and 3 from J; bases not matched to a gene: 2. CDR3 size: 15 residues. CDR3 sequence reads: CASRRLAGGKNIQYF. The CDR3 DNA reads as TGTGCCAGTAGGCGACTAGCGGGAGGCAAAAACATTCAGTACTTC.

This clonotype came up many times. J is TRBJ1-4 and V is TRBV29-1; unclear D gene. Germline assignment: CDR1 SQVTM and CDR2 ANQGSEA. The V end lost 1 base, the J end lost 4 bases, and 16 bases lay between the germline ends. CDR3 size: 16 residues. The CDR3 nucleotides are TGCAGCGTTGAAGGGTTGGTGGGAGGAGATAATGAAAAACTGTTTTTT. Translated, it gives CSVEGLVGGDNEKLFF.

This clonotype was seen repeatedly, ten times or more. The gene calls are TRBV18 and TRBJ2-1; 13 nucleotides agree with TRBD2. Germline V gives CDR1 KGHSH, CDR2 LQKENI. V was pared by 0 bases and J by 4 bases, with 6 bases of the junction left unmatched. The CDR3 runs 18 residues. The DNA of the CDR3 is TGTGCCAGCTCACCACCGTCACCGGGACTAGCGGGATACAATGAGCAGTTCTTC. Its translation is CASSPPSPGLAGYNEQFF.

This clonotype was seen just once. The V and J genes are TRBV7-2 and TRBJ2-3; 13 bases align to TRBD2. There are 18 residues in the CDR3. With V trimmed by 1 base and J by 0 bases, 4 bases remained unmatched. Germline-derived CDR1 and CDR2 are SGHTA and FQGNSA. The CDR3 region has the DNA TGTGCCAGCAGCTTAGTCGCGACTAGCGGGGGGAGCACAGATACGCAGTATTTT. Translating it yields CASSLVATSGGSTDTQYF.

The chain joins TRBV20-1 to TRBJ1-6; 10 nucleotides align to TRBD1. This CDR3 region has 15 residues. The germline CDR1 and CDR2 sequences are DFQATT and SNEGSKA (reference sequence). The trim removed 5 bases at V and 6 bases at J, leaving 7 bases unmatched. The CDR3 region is CSASPGTGVNSPLHF. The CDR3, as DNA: TGCAGTGCTTCACCCGGGACAGGGGTTAATTCACCCCTCCACTTT.

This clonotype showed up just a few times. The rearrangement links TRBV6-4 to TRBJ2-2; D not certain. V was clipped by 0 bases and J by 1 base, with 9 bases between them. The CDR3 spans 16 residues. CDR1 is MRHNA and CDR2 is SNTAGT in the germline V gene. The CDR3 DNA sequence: TGTGCCAGCAGTGACTCGATTCTGGGGAACACCGGGGAGCTGTTTTTT. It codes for CASSDSILGNTGELFF.

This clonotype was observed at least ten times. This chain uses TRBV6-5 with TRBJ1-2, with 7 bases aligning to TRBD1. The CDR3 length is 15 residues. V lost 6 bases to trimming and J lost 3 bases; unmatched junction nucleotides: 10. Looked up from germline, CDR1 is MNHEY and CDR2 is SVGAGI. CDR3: CASSTFTGDDYGYTF. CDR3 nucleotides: TGTGCCAGCAGCACGTTTACAGGGGATGACTATGGCTACACCTTC.

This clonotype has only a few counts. In DNA form, the CDR3 reads TGTGCCAGCAGTATTAGACGGCACCTCTTTAATGAGCAGTTCTTC. Protein product: CASSIRRHLFNEQFF. This sequence joins TRBV12-3 or TRBV12-4 and TRBJ2-1, with D hard to call. The CDR3 loop spans 15 amino acids. Trimming pared 5 bases from V and 7 bases from J, leaving 18 bases between.

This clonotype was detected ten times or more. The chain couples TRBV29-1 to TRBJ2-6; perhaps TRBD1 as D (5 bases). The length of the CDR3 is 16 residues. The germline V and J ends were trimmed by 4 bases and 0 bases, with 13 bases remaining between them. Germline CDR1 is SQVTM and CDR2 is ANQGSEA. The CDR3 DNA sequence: TGCAGCGTTGGGGCAGGGCCCCGCTCTGGGGCCAACGTCCTGACTTTC. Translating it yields CSVGAGPRSGANVLTF.

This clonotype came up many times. The CDR3 sequence: CASTSGTYNQPQHF. The CDR3, as DNA: TGTGCCAGCACTAGCGGGACCTACAATCAGCCCCAGCATTTT. The V gene is TRBV6-2 or TRBV6-3, the J gene TRBJ1-5; maybe TRBD1 (5 bases). V was trimmed by 7 bases and J by 3 bases, leaving 13 bases between them. Germline V CDR1 and CDR2: MNHEY, SVGEGT. This CDR3 contains 14 residues.

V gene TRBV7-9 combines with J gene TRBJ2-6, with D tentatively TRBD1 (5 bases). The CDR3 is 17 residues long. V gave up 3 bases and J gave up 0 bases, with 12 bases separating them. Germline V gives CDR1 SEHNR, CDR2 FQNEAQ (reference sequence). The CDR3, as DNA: TGTGCCAGCAGCTTCAGGGAAGGCCACTCTGGGGCCAACGTCCTGACTTTC. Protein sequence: CASSFREGHSGANVLTF.

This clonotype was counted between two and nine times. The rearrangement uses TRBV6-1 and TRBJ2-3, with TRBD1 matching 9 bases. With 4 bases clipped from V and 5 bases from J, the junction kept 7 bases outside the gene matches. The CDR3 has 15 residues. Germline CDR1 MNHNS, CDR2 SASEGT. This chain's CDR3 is CASSGTGEGIDTQYF. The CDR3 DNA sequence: TGTGCCAGCAGTGGGACAGGGGAAGGAATAGATACGCAGTATTTT.

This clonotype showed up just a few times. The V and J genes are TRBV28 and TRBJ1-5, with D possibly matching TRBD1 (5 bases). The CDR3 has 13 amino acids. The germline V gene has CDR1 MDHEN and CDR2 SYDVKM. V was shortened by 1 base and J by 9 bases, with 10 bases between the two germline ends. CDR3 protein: CASSLLAGLPQHF. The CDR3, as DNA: TGTGCCAGCAGTTTATTGGCGGGGCTGCCCCAGCATTTT.

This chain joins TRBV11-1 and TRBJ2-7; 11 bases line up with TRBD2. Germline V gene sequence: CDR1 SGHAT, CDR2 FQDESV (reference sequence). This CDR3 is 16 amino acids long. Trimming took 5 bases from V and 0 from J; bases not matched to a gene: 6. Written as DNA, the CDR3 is TGTGCCAGCAGCCGAACTAGCGGGAGTTCCTCCTACGAGCAGTACTTC. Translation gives CASSRTSGSSSYEQYF.